These 28 T cell receptor beta chains were sequenced from one sample in a study of shared clonotypes between healthy human individuals. Sequencing used immunoSEQ multiplex PCR; TCRdb keeps in-frame clones, though not all of them. The table lists 2 million to 2.5 million clones, around 95% of them singletons, with around 0.13% in the top ten. Sequencing was carried out using naive CD4+ T cells sorted from blood. Subset specified: CD45RA+ positively selected. The source of these receptors is a man in his late teens or twenties in good health.

This sequence joins TRBV7-2 and TRBJ2-3; 8 bases line up with TRBD2. J gave up 3 bases and V 2 bases, and 7 bases lay outside the gene matches. The CDR3 is 16 amino acids. Per germline, CDR1 SGHTA and CDR2 FQGNSA. CDR3 bases: TGTGCCAGCAGCTTAAAAGCGGGAGATAGAACAGATACGCAGTATTTT. It specifies CASSLKAGDRTDTQYF.

The chain recombines TRBV5-1 with TRBJ2-1; 11 bases line up with TRBD2. The CDR3 is 18 amino acids. Germline values: CDR1 SGHRS, CDR2 YFSETQ. The ends lost 1 base at V and 1 base at J; junction bases unmatched: 7. This CDR3 reads CASSLYGLAGGSYNEQFF. The CDR3, as DNA: TGCGCCAGCAGCTTGTACGGGCTAGCGGGAGGATCCTACAATGAGCAGTTCTTC.

The chain uses TRBV4-1 and TRBJ2-7, with 8 bases lining up with TRBD1. The CDR3 is 16 amino acids. Germline trimming cut 3 bases from V and 0 bases from J; bases unmatched to any gene: 7. Germline CDR1 and CDR2: MGHRA and YSYEKL. For the CDR3, the DNA is TGCGCCAGCAGCCATTCTAGGACAGGGAGCTCCTACGAGCAGTACTTC. It is translated as CASSHSRTGSSYEQYF.

The chain combines TRBV7-3 with TRBJ1-3, with D unresolved. The CDR3 sequence is 13 residues long. CDR1 SGHTA and CDR2 FQGTGA come from the germline V gene. With 5 bases removed from V and 0 bases from J, the gap between germline ends came to 5 bases. The CDR3 DNA reads as TGTGCCAGCAGCCGGGACTCTGGAAACACCATATATTTT. It translates to CASSRDSGNTIYF.

V gene TRBV4-1 combines with J gene TRBJ1-5; the D is unclear. The germline V gene encodes CDR1 MGHRA and CDR2 YSYEKL. CDR3 length: 14 amino acids. V gave up 3 bases and J gave up 4 bases, with 10 bases separating them. CDR3 nucleotide sequence: TGCGCCAGCAGCCACCATTCCCGAAATCAGCCCCAGCATTTT. It translates to CASSHHSRNQPQHF.

V is TRBV2 and J is TRBJ2-2, with TRBD2 identical over 10 bases. CDR3 length: 16 amino acids. The V segment lost 6 bases and the J segment 1 base; nucleotides outside the gene matches: 5. CDR1 SNHLY and CDR2 FYNNEI come from the germline V gene. The CDR3 sequence is CASRRLAGMNTGELFF. The DNA of the CDR3 is TGTGCCAGCAGGAGACTAGCGGGTATGAACACCGGGGAGCTGTTTTTT.

About this clone: The identical CDR3 is also encoded by other nucleotide sequences in the sample. V usage is TRBV5-1 and J usage is TRBJ2-5; a weak D match, TRBD1 (6 bases). Germline CDR1 SGHRS, CDR2 YFSETQ. Trimming shortened V by 0 bases and J by 2 bases, and 8 bases separated the two germline ends. The CDR3 has 14 residues. This CDR3 reads CASSLGRGQETQYF. The CDR3 DNA sequence: TGCGCCAGCAGCTTGGGCAGGGGTCAAGAGACCCAGTACTTC.

The chain uses TRBV6-1 and TRBJ1-1; the D is unclear. The CDR3 spans 14 residues. The germline CDR1 and CDR2 sequences are MNHNS and SASEGT. Trimming stripped 1 base from V and 6 bases from J, with 12 bases between. The DNA of the CDR3 is TGTGCCAGCAGTGAAGTGCTGGGTTCGGCTGAAGCTTTCTTT. Translated, it gives CASSEVLGSAEAFF.

The chain joins TRBV6-5 to TRBJ1-2; 9 nucleotides align to TRBD1. Germline CDR1 reads MNHEY; CDR2 reads SVGAGI. This CDR3 is 15 amino acids long. V shed 6 bases and J 7 bases; nucleotides not matched to a gene: 12. The CDR3 spells CASRPTQGARSGYTF. The CDR3 region has the DNA TGTGCCAGCAGACCCACACAGGGGGCGCGTAGTGGCTACACCTTC.

The rearrangement uses TRBV5-6 and TRBJ2-1; D is undetermined. V lost 4 bases and J 3 bases, leaving 11 bases between the germline ends. CDR1 SGHDT and CDR2 YYEEEE come from the germline V gene. The CDR3 consists of 14 residues. The CDR3 sequence is CASSPVLNYNEQFF. CDR3 nucleotides: TGTGCCAGCAGCCCTGTTCTCAACTACAATGAGCAGTTCTTC.

The rearrangement joins TRBV28 to TRBJ1-2; D gene ambiguous. V was cut by 8 bases and J by 3 bases, with 10 bases left in between. Germline V gene sequence: CDR1 MDHEN, CDR2 SYDVKM. The CDR3 length is 12 residues. The CDR3 spells CASGNFHYGYTF. CDR3 DNA sequence: TGTGCCAGCGGCAATTTCCACTATGGCTACACCTTC.

The genes are TRBV6-5 and TRBJ1-2; a weak D match, TRBD1 (5 bases). V lost 6 bases, J lost 2 bases, and 7 bases lay in between. Germline V CDR1 and CDR2: MNHEY, SVGAGI. The CDR3 runs to 12 residues. CDR3 in DNA: TGTGCCAGCAGACACAGGAACTATGGCTACACCTTC. This sequence encodes CASRHRNYGYTF.

The chain recombines TRBV10-3 with TRBJ1-2, with D perhaps matching TRBD1 (5 bases). Trimming stripped 7 bases from V and 1 base from J, with 13 bases between. CDR3 length: 14 residues. Germline loops: CDR1 ENHRY, CDR2 SYGVKD. This CDR3 is CAIKKGLDNYGYTF. The CDR3, as DNA: TGTGCCATCAAGAAGGGGTTGGATAACTATGGCTACACCTTC.

This clone appeared a single time. This chain links TRBV5-6 with TRBJ1-1; 7 bases are a match to TRBD1. The CDR3 spans 14 residues. From germline, CDR1 is SGHDT and CDR2 YYEEEE. J gave up 4 bases and V 4 bases, and 7 bases lay outside the gene matches. CDR3 sequence reads: CASSPDAGGTEAFF. CDR3 nucleotides: TGTGCCAGCAGCCCCGACGCAGGGGGCACTGAAGCTTTCTTT.

The chain is built from TRBV21-1 and TRBJ1-6. TRBV21-1 is assigned pseudogene status. This CDR3 region has 20 residues. The CDR3 sequence is CASSSHWEGGTVISYSPLHF. CDR3 nucleotides: TGTGCCAGCAGCTCCCACTGGGAGGGGGGGACGGTAATATCTTACTCACCCCTCCACTTT.

The chain has TRBV5-6 and TRBJ2-1, with TRBD2 identical over 12 bases. V shed 1 base, J shed 4 bases, and the junction held 3 bases outside the gene matches. Germline assignment: CDR1 SGHDT and CDR2 YYEEEE. The CDR3 is 16 residues long. The CDR3 sequence is CASSLRGTSGYNEQFF. The CDR3 nucleotides read TGTGCCAGCAGCTTGAGAGGGACTAGCGGGTACAATGAGCAGTTCTTC. Full variable domain (remainder filled in from reference TRBV5-6 and TRBJ2-1): DAGVTQSPTHLIKTRGQQVTLRCSPKSGHDTVSWYQQALGQGPQFIFQYYEEEERQRGNFPDRFSGHQFPNYSSELNVNALLLGDSALYLCASSLRGTSGYNEQFFGPGTRLTVL.

The chain has TRBV21-1 and TRBJ2-1; TRBD2 is the table's D call and was not checked against the DNA. TRBV21-1 has pseudogene status. This CDR3 region has 16 residues. The CDR3 DNA sequence: TGTGCCAGCAGCAAAGATCAACTAGCAGACTACAATGAGCAGTTCTTC. It specifies CASSKDQLADYNEQFF.

The chain couples TRBV5-4 to TRBJ1-6, with 7 positions matching TRBD1. The CDR3 has 14 amino acids. Germline values: CDR1 SGHNT, CDR2 YYREEE (reference sequence). The V gene end was trimmed by 1 base and the J gene end by 6 bases; junction bases not matched to a gene: 1. This CDR3 is CASSLTGANSPLHF. The CDR3 DNA follows: TGTGCCAGCAGCTTGACAGGGGCTAATTCACCCCTCCACTTT.

The gene calls are TRBV6-5 and TRBJ2-1; D is uncertain. Germline-derived CDR1 and CDR2 are MNHEY and SVGAGI. The V and J ends lost 0 bases and 1 base respectively, with 10 bases between them. The CDR3 is 16 residues long. CDR3 sequence: CASSYSWIPSYNEQFF. The CDR3 coding sequence is TGTGCCAGCAGTTACTCGTGGATCCCTTCCTACAATGAGCAGTTCTTC.

The chain has TRBV5-1 and TRBJ1-1, with a weak D call TRBD1 (5 bases). CDR1 and CDR2 from the germline V gene are SGHRS and YFSETQ. The CDR3 extends over 12 amino acids. V gave up 0 bases and J gave up 8 bases, with 8 bases separating them. DNA for the CDR3: TGCGCCAGCAGCTTGGAGGGGATCGAAGCTTTCTTT. It translates to CASSLEGIEAFF.

The rearrangement joins TRBV5-4 to TRBJ2-7; 8 bases are shared with TRBD2. V shed 0 bases, J shed 4 bases, and the junction held 6 bases outside the gene matches. The CDR3 runs 15 residues. Germline V gives CDR1 SGHNT, CDR2 YYREEE (reference sequence). Here the CDR3 DNA reads TGTGCCAGCAGCTTGGCCGGGACTAGTGTTTACGAGCAGTACTTC. This codes for CASSLAGTSVYEQYF.

Details on this clone: Other DNA sequences in the sample encode the same CDR3. This chain connects TRBV30 to TRBJ2-1; D might be TRBD2 (5 bases). The V and J ends lost 3 bases and 1 base respectively, with 10 bases between them. This CDR3 comprises 14 residues. Germline V gene sequence: CDR1 GTSNPN, CDR2 SVGIG (reference sequence). The CDR3 nucleotides read TGTGCCTGGAGCGAGGGTCAATCCTACAATGAGCAGTTCTTC. Its protein is CAWSEGQSYNEQFF.

The chain employs TRBV5-4 and TRBJ2-1; perhaps TRBD1 as D (5 bases). Germline CDR1 is SGHNT and CDR2 is YYREEE (reference sequence). Trimming shortened V by 1 base and J by 7 bases, and 15 bases separated the two germline ends. This CDR3 is built from 15 residues. CDR3 residues: CASSLPVSRDNEQFF. The CDR3 DNA is TGTGCCAGCAGCTTGCCGGTATCCAGGGATAATGAGCAGTTCTTC.

The V call is TRBV6-6, the J call TRBJ2-3, with D hard to call. The CDR3 totals 13 residues. Looked up from germline, CDR1 is MNHNY and CDR2 is SVGAGI (reference sequence). The ends were cut back, 6 bases at V and 2 bases at J, with 9 bases in the middle. CDR3 sequence (DNA): TGTGCCAGCAGCCTGCGCTACACAGATACGCAGTATTTT. It codes for CASSLRYTDTQYF.

The rearrangement joins TRBV30 to TRBJ1-6; 9 positions match TRBD1. Unmatched junction bases numbered 5, after V lost 3 bases and J lost 5 bases. Germline CDR1 is GTSNPN and CDR2 is SVGIG (reference sequence). This CDR3 has 15 amino acids. The DNA for the CDR3 is TGTGCCTGGAGGGGGGACAGGGCAAATAATTCACCCCTCCACTTT. Encoded protein: CAWRGDRANNSPLHF.

The rearrangement uses TRBV14 and TRBJ2-3; 11 nucleotides line up with TRBD1. The CDR3 spans 15 residues. After removal of 2 bases from V and 6 bases from J, the junction contained 4 bases not matched to a gene. The germline V gene encodes CDR1 SGHDN and CDR2 FVKESK. CDR3 DNA sequence: TGTGCCAGCAGCCAACCCGGGACAGGGGGGGATACGCAGTATTTT. It is translated as CASSQPGTGGDTQYF.

V usage is TRBV30 and J usage is TRBJ2-7; D is unclear. Trimming took off 2 bases at V and 2 bases at J, with 7 bases between the two ends. The length of the CDR3 is 12 residues. Germline V gives CDR1 GTSNPN, CDR2 SVGIG (reference sequence). The chain's CDR3 is CAWSSEPYEQYF. The CDR3 DNA reads as TGTGCCTGGAGTAGCGAGCCCTACGAGCAGTACTTC.

This sequence joins TRBV28 and TRBJ1-5, with 9 positions matching TRBD1. V was pared by 3 bases and J by 11 bases, with 8 bases of the junction left unmatched. This CDR3 is 14 amino acids long. CDR1 is MDHEN, CDR2 SYDVKM, per germline. CDR3 bases: TGTGCCAGCAGTTTCTCCGGGACAGGGCGGTCCCAGCATTTT. Amino acids: CASSFSGTGRSQHF.